Each of the 2 T cell receptor beta chains below was sequenced from the same sample in a study of siplizumab effects on memory and regulatory T cells. Here immunoSEQ multiplex PCR was the method, and the copy in TCRdb shows in-frame clones only, minus some. The repertoire consists of tens of thousands of clones, with 80% to 95% occurring once and the leading ten covering around 6.5%. The sequencing input was CD8+ T cells sorted from blood. The receptors shown here come from a human donor in good health.

The chain joins TRBV5-6 to TRBJ2-1; possibly TRBD2 for D (6 bases). Germline values: CDR1 SGHDT, CDR2 YYEEEE. The CDR3 is made up of 13 amino acids. Trimming cost V 3 bases and J 10 bases, with 14 bases left between them. The CDR3: CASSSSPSVEQFF. The CDR3 bases are TGTGCCAGCAGCTCCTCGCCTAGCGTAGAGCAGTTCTTC.

The V call is TRBV9, the J call TRBJ1-1; D uncertain. Trimming pared 3 bases from V and 5 bases from J, leaving 5 bases between. The CDR3 has 11 amino acids. CDR1 and CDR2 from the germline V gene are SGDLS and YYNGEE. CDR3: CASSAGTEAFF. In DNA, the CDR3 is TGTGCCAGCAGCGCCGGGACTGAAGCTTTCTTT.